The clone carrying this TCR beta chain has more than one count but fewer than ten. These data belong to a study of T-cell reconstitution after alpha-beta-depleted transplantation in children. This CDR3 is built from 13 residues. V lost 4 bases to trimming and J lost 2 bases, with 7 bases between them. CDR1 SGHRS and CDR2 YFSETQ come from the germline V gene. The authors prepared the TCRbeta library with unique molecular identifiers. TCRdb itself ran the PCR reads through MiXCR, one entry per CDR3 protein. Of about 540,000 distinct CDR3 sequences in the sample, approximately 20% are singletons; the top ten hold about 3.1%.

The sequence was collected from a human donor who donated a stem cell graft to a child with acute lymphoblastic leukemia. The V gene is TRBV5-1, the J gene TRBJ2-1; D gene uncertain. The sample in question was PBMCs from the stem cell graft donor, obtained from the stem cell graft. The CDR3 DNA sequence: TGCGCCAGCAGCGCCGACACCTACAATGAGCAGTTCTTC. It encodes CASSADTYNEQFF.